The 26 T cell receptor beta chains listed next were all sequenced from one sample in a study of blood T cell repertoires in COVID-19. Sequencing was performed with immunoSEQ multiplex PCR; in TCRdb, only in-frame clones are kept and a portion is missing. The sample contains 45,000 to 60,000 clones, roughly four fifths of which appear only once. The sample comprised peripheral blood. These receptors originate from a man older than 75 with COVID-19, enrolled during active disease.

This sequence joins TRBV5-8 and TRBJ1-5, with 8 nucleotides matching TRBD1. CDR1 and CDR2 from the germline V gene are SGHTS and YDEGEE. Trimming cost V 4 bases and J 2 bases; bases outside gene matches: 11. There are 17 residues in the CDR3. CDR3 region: CASSITGQARGNQPQHF. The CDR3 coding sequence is TGTGCCAGCAGCATTACGGGACAGGCCAGGGGCAATCAGCCCCAGCATTTT.

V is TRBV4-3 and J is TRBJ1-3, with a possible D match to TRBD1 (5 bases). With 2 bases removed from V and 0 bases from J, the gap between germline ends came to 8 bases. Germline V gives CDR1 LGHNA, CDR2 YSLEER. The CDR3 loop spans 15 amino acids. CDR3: CASSQWGVSGNTIYF. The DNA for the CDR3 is TGCGCCAGCAGCCAATGGGGGGTCTCTGGAAACACCATATATTTT.

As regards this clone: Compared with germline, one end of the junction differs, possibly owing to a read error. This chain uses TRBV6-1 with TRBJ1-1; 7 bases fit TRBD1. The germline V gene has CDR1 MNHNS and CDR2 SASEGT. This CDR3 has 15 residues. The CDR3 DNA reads TGTGCCAGCAGCGAAGGGGCAAGGGGGCGGACTGAAGCTTTCTTT. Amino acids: CASSEGARGRTEAFF.

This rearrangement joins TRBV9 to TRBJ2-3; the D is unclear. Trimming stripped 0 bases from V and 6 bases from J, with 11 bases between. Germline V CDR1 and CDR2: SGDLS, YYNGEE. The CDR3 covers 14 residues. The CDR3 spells CASSVGLDSDTQYF. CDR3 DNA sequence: TGTGCCAGCAGCGTAGGGCTAGACTCCGATACGCAGTATTTT.

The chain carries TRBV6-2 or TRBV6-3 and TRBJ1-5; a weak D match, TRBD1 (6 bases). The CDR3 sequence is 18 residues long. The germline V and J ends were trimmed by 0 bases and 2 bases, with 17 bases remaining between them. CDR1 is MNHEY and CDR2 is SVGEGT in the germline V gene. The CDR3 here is CASSYSGRGGIGNQPQHF. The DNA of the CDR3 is TGTGCCAGCAGTTACTCGGGTAGGGGGGGAATTGGCAATCAGCCCCAGCATTTT.

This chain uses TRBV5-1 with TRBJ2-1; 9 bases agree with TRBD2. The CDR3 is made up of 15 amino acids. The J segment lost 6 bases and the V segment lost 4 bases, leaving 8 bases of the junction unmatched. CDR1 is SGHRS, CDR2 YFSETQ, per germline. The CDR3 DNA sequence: TGCGCCAGCAGCCCTAGCGGGGCAAGGGCCAATGAGCAGTTCTTC. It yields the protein CASSPSGARANEQFF. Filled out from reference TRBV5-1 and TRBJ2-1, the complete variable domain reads KAGVTQTPRYLIKTRGQQVTLSCSPISGHRSVSWYQQTPGQGLQFLFEYFSETQRNKGNFPGRFSGRQFSNSRSEMNVSTLELGDSALYLCASSPSGARANEQFFGPGTRLTVL.

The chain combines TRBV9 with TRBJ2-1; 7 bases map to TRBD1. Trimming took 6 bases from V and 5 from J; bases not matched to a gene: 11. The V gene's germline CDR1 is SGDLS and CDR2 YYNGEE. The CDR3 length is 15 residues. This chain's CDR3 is CASKGGLTLDNEQFF. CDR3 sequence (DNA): TGTGCCAGCAAAGGGGGCCTGACCTTGGACAATGAGCAGTTCTTC.

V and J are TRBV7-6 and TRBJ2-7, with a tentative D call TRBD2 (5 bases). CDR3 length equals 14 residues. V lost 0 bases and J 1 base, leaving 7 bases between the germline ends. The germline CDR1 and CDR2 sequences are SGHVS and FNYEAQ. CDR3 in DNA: TGTGCCAGCAGCTTAGCCGGGGTTTCCTACGAGCAGTACTTC. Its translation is CASSLAGVSYEQYF.

The CDR3 DNA follows: TGTGCCAGCAGTCGACCGGGACACCTCACTGAAGCTTTCTTT. Translated, it gives CASSRPGHLTEAFF. This chain uses TRBV28 with TRBJ1-1; the D gene is possibly TRBD1 (6 bases). V gave up 5 bases and J gave up 4 bases, with 14 bases separating them. Germline V gene data show CDR1 as MDHEN and CDR2 as SYDVKM. CDR3 size: 14 residues.

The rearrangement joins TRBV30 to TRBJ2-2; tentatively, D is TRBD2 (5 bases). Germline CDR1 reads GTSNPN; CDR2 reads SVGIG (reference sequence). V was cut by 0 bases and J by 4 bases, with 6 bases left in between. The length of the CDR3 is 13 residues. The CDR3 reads CAWSVRGTGELFF. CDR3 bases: TGTGCCTGGAGTGTTCGGGGCACCGGGGAGCTGTTTTTT.

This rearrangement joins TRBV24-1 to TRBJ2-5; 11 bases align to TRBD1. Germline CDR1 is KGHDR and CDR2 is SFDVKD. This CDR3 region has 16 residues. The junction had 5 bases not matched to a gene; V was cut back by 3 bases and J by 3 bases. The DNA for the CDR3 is TGTGCCACCAGTGATCCCAGGACAGGGGGCGAAGAGACCCAGTACTTC. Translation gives CATSDPRTGGEETQYF.

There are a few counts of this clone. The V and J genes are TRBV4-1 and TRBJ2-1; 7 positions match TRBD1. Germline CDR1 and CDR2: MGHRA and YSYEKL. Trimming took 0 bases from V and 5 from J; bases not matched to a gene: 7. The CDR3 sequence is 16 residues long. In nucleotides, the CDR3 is TGCGCCAGCAGCCAAGATCGGACAGGCCGAAACAATGAGCAGTTCTTC. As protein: CASSQDRTGRNNEQFF.

This CDR3 reads CASSFFGGDTQYF. In DNA, the CDR3 is TGTGCCAGCAGCTTTTTTGGGGGCGATACGCAGTATTTT. The chain combines TRBV7-9 with TRBJ2-3; the D gene is possibly TRBD1 (6 bases). The CDR3 has 13 residues. The V end was cut by 3 bases, the J end by 6 bases, with 10 bases between. Germline loops: CDR1 SEHNR, CDR2 FQNEAQ (reference sequence). Based on the CDR3 plus reference TRBV7-9 and TRBJ2-3, the full variable domain is DTGVSQNPRHKITKRGQNVTFRCDPISEHNRLYWYRQTLGQGPEFLTYFQNEAQLEKSRLLSDRFSAERPKGSFSTLEIQRTEQGDSAMYLCASSFFGGDTQYFGPGTRLTVL.

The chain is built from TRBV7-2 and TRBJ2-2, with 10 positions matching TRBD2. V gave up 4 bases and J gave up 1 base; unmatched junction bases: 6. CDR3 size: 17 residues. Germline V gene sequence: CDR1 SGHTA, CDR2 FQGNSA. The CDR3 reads CASSSPRTSGNTGELFF. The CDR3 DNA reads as TGTGCCAGCAGCTCCCCACGGACTAGCGGGAACACCGGGGAGCTGTTTTTT. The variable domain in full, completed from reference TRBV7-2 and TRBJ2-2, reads GAGVSQSPSNKVTEKGKDVELRCDPISGHTALYWYRQSLGQGLEFLIYFQGNSAPDKSGLPSDRFSAERTGGSVSTLTIQRTQQEDSAVYLCASSSPRTSGNTGELFFGEGSRLTVL.

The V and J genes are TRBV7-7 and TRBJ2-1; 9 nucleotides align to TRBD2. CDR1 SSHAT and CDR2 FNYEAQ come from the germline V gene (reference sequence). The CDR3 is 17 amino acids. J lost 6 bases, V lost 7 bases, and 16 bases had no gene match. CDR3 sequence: CASTPEPGLALSNEQFF. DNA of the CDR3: TGTGCCAGCACCCCCGAACCGGGACTAGCTCTGTCCAATGAGCAGTTCTTC.

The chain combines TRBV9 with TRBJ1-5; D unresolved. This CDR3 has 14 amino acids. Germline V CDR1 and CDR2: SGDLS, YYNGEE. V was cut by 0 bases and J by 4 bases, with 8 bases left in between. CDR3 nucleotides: TGTGCCAGCAGCGTAGGCGGTCCGAATCAGCCCCAGCATTTT. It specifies CASSVGGPNQPQHF.

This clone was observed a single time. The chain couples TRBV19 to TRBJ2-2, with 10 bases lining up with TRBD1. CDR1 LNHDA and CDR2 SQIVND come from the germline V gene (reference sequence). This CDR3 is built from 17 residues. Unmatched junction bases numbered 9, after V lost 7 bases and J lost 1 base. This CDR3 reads CASTLRTGGMNTGELFF. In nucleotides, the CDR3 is TGTGCCAGTACCTTACGGACAGGGGGAATGAACACCGGGGAGCTGTTTTTT. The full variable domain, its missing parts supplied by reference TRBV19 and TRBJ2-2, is DGGITQSPKYLFRKEGQNVTLSCEQNLNHDAMYWYRQDPGQGLRLIYYSQIVNDFQKGDIAEGYSVSREKKESFPLTVTSAQKNPTAFYLCASTLRTGGMNTGELFFGEGSRLTVL.

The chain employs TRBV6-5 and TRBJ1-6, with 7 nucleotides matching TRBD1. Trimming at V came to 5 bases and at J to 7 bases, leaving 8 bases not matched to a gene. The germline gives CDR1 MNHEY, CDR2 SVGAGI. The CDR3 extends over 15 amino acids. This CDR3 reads CASSRTGDRNSPLHF. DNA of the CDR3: TGTGCCAGCAGTCGTACAGGGGATCGAAATTCACCCCTCCACTTT.

The CDR3 DNA sequence: TGTGCCATCAGTGATATTGGGACCCCGGGGGCCGGGGAGCTGTTTTTT. Translated, it gives CAISDIGTPGAGELFF. The genes are TRBV10-3 and TRBJ2-2; TRBD2 might be the D (6 bases). The CDR3 is 16 residues long. V lost 3 bases and J 6 bases, leaving 17 bases between the germline ends. Germline values: CDR1 ENHRY, CDR2 SYGVKD.

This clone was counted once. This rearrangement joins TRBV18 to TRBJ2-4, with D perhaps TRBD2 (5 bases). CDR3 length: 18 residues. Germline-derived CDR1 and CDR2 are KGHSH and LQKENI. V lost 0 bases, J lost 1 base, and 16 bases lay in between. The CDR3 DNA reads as TGTGCCAGCTCACCACCGGTGAGAGGGCCGGCGGCCAAAAACATTCAGTACTTC. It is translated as CASSPPVRGPAAKNIQYF.

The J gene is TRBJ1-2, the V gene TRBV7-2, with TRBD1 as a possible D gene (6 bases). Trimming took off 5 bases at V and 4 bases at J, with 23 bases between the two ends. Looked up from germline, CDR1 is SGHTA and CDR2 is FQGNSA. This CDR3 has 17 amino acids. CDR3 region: CASSEGDTAGPIYGYTF. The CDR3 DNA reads TGTGCCAGCAGCGAGGGGGACACTGCCGGGCCTATCTATGGCTACACCTTC.

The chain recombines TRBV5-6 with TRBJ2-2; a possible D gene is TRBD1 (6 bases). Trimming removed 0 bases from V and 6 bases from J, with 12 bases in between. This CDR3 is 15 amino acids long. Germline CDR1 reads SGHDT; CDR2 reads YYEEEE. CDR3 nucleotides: TGTGCCAGCAGCTTGGACCAGGGGTTGCCCGGGGAGCTGTTTTTT. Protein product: CASSLDQGLPGELFF.

The CDR3: CASSYARDRGNEQYF. Here the CDR3 DNA reads TGTGCCAGCAGTTACGCGAGGGACAGGGGTAACGAGCAGTACTTC. This sequence joins TRBV6-6 and TRBJ2-7, with 10 bases fitting TRBD1. The junction had 6 bases not matched to a gene; V was cut back by 2 bases and J by 5 bases. CDR1 is MNHNY, CDR2 SVGAGI, per germline (reference sequence). CDR3 length: 15 amino acids.

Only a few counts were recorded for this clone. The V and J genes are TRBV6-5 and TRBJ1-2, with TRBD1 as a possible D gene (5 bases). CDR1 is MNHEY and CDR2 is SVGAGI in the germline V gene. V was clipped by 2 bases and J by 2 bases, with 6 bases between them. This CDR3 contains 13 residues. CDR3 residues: CASSYGANYGYTF. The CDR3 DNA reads TGTGCCAGCAGTTACGGGGCGAACTATGGCTACACCTTC.

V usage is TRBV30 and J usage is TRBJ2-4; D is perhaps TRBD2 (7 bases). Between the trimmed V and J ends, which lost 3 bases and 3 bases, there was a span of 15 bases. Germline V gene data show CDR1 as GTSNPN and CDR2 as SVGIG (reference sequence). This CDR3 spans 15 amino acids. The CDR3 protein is CAWRYRVAGKNIQYF. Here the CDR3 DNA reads TGTGCCTGGAGGTACAGGGTAGCGGGCAAAAACATTCAGTACTTC.

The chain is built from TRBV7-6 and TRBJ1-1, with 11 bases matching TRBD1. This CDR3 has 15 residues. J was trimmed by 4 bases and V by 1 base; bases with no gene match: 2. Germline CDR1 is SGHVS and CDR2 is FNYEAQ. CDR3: CASSLEGTGGTEAFF. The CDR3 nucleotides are TGTGCCAGCAGCTTAGAAGGGACAGGGGGCACTGAAGCTTTCTTT.